The table lists the clone carrying this T cell receptor (beta chain) with a few counts. The antigen is undetermined. This sample was included in a study of T cells in Graves' hyperthyroidism and ophthalmopathy. For the study at large: Before treatment of any kind, peripheral blood was taken at initial diagnosis. Broader study findings: Stable hyperthyroidism was told apart from ophthalmopathy by a model built on 13 V-J features.

J was trimmed by 4 bases and V by 1 base; bases with no gene match: 9. CDR1 LNHNV and CDR2 YYDKDF come from the germline V gene (reference sequence). The CDR3 is 16 amino acids. Researchers amplified the TCR beta CDR3 regions from RNA transcripts. Researchers ran a first-round RT-PCR on the TCR CDR3 using the HTBI primer set. TCRdb reprocessed the multiplex PCR reads via MiXCR and lists one record per CDR3 protein. The repertoire holds some 620,000 distinct CDR3 sequences, with 15% to 20% as singletons. The V and J genes are TRBV15 and TRBJ1-2; the match to TRBD1 covers 7 bases. The sample comprised blood. The origin of this receptor is a woman under 40 with Graves' hyperthyroidism. The CDR3 loop reads CATSRGRGGVSYGYTF. The CDR3 DNA reads TGTGCCACCAGCAGAGGAAGAGGGGGCGTCAGCTATGGCTACACCTTC.